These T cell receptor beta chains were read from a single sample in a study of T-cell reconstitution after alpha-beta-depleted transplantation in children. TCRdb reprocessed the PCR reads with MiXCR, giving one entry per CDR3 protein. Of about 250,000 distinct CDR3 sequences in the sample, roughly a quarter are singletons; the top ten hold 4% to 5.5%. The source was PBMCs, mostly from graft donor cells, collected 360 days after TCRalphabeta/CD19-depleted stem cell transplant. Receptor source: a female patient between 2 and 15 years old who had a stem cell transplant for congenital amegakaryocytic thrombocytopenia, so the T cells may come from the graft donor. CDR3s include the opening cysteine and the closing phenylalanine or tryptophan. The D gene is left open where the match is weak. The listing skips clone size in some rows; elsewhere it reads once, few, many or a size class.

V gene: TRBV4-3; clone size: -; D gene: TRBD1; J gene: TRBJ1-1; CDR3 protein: CASSQQTGGPEAFF; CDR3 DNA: TGCGCCAGCAGCCAACAGACAGGGGGCCCTGAAGCTTTCTTT
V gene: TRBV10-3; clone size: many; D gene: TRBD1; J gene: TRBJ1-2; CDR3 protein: CAISGTRDREPYGYTF; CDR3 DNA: TGTGCCATCAGTGGGACCCGGGACAGGGAGCCTTATGGCTACACCTTC
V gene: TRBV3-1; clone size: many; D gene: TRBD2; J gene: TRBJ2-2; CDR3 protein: CATRSGATGELFF; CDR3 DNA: TGTGCCACCCGCAGCGGGGCGACCGGGGAGCTGTTTTTT
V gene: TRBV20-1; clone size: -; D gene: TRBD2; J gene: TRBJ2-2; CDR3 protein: CSATSGSFTGELFF; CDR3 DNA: TGCAGTGCAACTAGCGGGAGTTTCACCGGGGAGCTGTTTTTT
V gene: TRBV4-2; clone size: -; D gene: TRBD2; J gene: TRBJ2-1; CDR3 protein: CASSQETKGNGGAGDNEQFF; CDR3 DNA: TGTGCCAGCAGCCAAGAGACGAAAGGCAACGGGGGGGCCGGAGACAATGAGCAGTTCTTC
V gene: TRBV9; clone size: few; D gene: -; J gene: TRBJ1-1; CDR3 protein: CASSATPGQTWTEAFF; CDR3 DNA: TGTGCCAGCAGCGCCACCCCGGGACAAACATGGACTGAAGCTTTCTTT
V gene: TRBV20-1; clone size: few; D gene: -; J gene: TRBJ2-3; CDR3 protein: CSPQAASGTDTQYF; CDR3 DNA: TGCAGCCCGCAGGCGGCTAGCGGCACAGATACGCAGTATTTT
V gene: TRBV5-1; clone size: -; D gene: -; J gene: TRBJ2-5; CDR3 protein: CASSLVGGAGKTQYF; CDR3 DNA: TGCGCCAGCAGCTTGGTTGGGGGGGCTGGGAAGACCCAGTACTTC
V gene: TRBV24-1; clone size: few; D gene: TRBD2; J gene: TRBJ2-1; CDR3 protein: CASSGRGEQFF; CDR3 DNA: TGTGCCAGTAGCGGGAGGGGAGAGCAGTTCTTC
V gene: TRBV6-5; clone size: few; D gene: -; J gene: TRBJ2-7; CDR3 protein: CASRHSTYEQYF; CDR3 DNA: TGTGCCAGCAGGCACAGCACCTACGAGCAGTACTTC
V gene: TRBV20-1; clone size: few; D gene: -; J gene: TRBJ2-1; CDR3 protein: CSARDGFHVSEQFF; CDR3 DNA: TGCAGTGCTAGAGATGGATTCCATGTAAGTGAGCAGTTCTTC
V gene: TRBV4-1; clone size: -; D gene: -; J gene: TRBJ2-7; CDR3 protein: CASSQVFRTMTYEQYF; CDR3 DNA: TGCGCCAGCAGCCAAGTTTTCAGGACAATGACCTACGAGCAGTACTTC
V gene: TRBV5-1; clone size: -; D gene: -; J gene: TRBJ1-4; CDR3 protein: CASSWDVGSDEKLFF; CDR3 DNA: TGCGCCAGCAGCTGGGACGTGGGATCGGATGAAAAACTGTTTTTT
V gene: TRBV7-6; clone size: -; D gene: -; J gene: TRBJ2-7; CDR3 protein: CASSSLEGGQYF; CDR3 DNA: TGTGCCAGCAGCTCCCTGGAGGGTGGGCAGTACTTC
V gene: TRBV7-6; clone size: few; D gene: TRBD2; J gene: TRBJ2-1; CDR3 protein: CASSLGGLPYNEQFF; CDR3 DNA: TGTGCCAGCAGCTTAGGGGGACTACCCTACAATGAGCAGTTCTTC
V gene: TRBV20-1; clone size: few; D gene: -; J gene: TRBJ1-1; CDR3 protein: CSATKVRAFF; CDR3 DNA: TGCAGTGCTACGAAGGTCAGAGCTTTCTTT
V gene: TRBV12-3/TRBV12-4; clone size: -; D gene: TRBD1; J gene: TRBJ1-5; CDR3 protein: CASSLVLGQKSPYSNQPQHF; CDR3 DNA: TGTGCCAGCAGTTTAGTCTTGGGACAGAAAAGTCCTTATAGCAATCAGCCCCAGCATTTT
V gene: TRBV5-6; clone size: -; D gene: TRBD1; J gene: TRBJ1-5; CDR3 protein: CASSATGISNQPQHF; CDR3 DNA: TGTGCCAGCAGCGCGACAGGGATTAGCAATCAGCCCCAGCATTTT
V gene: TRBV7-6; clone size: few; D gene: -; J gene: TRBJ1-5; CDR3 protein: CASSPNVGGNQPQHF; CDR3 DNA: TGTGCCAGCAGCCCAAACGTGGGGGGGAATCAGCCCCAGCATTTT
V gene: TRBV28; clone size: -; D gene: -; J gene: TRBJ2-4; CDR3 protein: CASKVPAKNIQYF; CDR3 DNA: TGTGCCAGCAAGGTCCCAGCCAAAAACATTCAGTACTTC
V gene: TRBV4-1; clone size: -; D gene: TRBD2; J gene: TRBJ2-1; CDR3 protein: CASSQEGAGVSYNEQFF; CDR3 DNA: TGCGCCAGCAGCCAAGAAGGCGCGGGAGTGTCCTACAATGAGCAGTTCTTC
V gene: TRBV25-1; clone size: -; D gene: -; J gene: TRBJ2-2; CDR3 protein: CACSEHRAGELFF; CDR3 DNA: TGTGCCTGCAGTGAACACAGGGCCGGGGAGCTGTTTTTT
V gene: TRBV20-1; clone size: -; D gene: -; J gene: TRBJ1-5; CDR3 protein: CSAPIGKGGSNQPQHF; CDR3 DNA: TGCAGTGCCCCCATCGGGAAGGGCGGTAGCAATCAGCCCCAGCATTTT
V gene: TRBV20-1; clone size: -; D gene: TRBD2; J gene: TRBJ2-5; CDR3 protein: CSATKSPGLALKTQYF; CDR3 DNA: TGCAGTGCTACCAAGAGTCCGGGACTAGCGTTAAAGACCCAGTACTTC
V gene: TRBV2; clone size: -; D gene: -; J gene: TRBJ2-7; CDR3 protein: CASGGIFSYEQYF; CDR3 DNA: TGTGCCAGCGGGGGGATTTTCTCCTACGAGCAGTACTTC
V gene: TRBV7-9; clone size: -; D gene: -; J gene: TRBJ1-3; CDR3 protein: CASSLFTAISGNTIYF; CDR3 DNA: TGTGCCAGCAGCTTATTCACAGCCATCTCTGGAAACACCATATATTTT
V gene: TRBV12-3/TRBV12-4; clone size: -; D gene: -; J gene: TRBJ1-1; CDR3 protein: CASSLMGRGTEAFF; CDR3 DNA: TGTGCCAGCAGTTTAATGGGGCGCGGCACTGAAGCTTTCTTT
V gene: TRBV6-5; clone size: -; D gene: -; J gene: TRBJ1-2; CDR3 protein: CASLDQQGSYGYTF; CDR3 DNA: TGTGCCAGCCTTGATCAACAGGGCAGCTATGGCTACACCTTC
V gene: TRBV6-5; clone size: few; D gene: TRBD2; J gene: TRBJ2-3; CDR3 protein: CASSSVAGGPPDTQYF; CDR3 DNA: TGTGCCAGCAGTTCAGTAGCGGGGGGGCCCCCAGATACGCAGTATTTT